The 17 T cell receptor beta chains reported below all come from one sample, sequenced in a study of blood T cell repertoires in COVID-19. Sequencing was performed with immunoSEQ multiplex PCR; in TCRdb, only in-frame clones are kept and a portion is missing. The sample contains 210,000 or so clones, around 80% of which appear only once. The sequenced sample was peripheral blood. Source of these receptors: a woman aged 40-49 years with acute or convalescent COVID-19.

The V and J genes are TRBV6-5 and TRBJ1-6, with D perhaps matching TRBD1 (6 bases). This CDR3 is 13 amino acids long. V was cut by 5 bases and J by 9 bases, with 11 bases left in between. CDR1 is MNHEY, CDR2 SVGAGI, per germline. CDR3 protein: CASSPKGGSPLHF. The CDR3 DNA reads TGTGCCAGCAGTCCCAAAGGGGGTTCACCCCTCCACTTT.

The CDR3 DNA reads TGTGCCAGCAGCCCCCGGGGACAGGGTAGTAGGACCCAGTACTTC. Amino acid sequence: CASSPRGQGSRTQYF. The rearrangement uses TRBV7-9 and TRBJ2-5; 9 nucleotides agree with TRBD1. The CDR3 covers 15 residues. The junction had 11 bases not matched to a gene; V was cut back by 5 bases and J by 7 bases. Germline V gene sequence: CDR1 SEHNR, CDR2 FQNEAQ (reference sequence).

This clone has only a few counts. The chain couples TRBV10-3 to TRBJ1-1; D unclear. The CDR3 is 12 amino acids. The V end was cut by 2 bases, the J end by 8 bases, with 9 bases between. The V gene's germline CDR1 is ENHRY and CDR2 SYGVKD. CDR3 sequence: CAISETEREAFF. Here the CDR3 DNA reads TGTGCCATCAGTGAGACAGAGAGAGAAGCTTTCTTT.

This clone was recorded once. The V and J genes are TRBV27 and TRBJ2-2; 7 bases are a match to TRBD1. CDR1 is MNHEY, CDR2 SMNVEV, per germline (reference sequence). The CDR3 sequence is 16 residues long. The V and J ends lost 5 bases and 6 bases, in that order; junction bases with no gene match: 12. In DNA, the CDR3 is TGTGCCAGCAGTACACGGACAGGACTCGGGCCCGGGGAGCTGTTTTTT. Protein: CASSTRTGLGPGELFF.

This chain joins TRBV5-6 and TRBJ2-7; TRBD2 is a possible D gene (6 bases). The CDR3 sequence is 14 residues long. The germline CDR1 and CDR2 sequences are SGHDT and YYEEEE. Trimming shortened V by 4 bases and J by 0 bases, and 11 bases separated the two germline ends. Here the CDR3 reads CASSRSAGSYEQYF. The CDR3 DNA reads TGTGCCAGCAGCCGATCAGCGGGCTCCTACGAGCAGTACTTC.

The gene calls are TRBV7-2 and TRBJ2-7; D is perhaps TRBD2 (6 bases). The germline V and J ends were trimmed by 1 base and 5 bases, with 9 bases remaining between them. Germline-derived CDR1 and CDR2 are SGHTA and FQGNSA. The CDR3 is 13 residues long. The CDR3 sequence: CASSLGGGDEQYF. The CDR3 region has the DNA TGTGCCAGCAGCTTAGGGGGAGGAGACGAGCAGTACTTC.

The chain couples TRBV30 to TRBJ2-1; 11 nucleotides match TRBD2. Unmatched junction bases numbered 8, after V lost 1 base and J lost 9 bases. Germline V gene sequence: CDR1 GTSNPN, CDR2 SVGIG (reference sequence). This CDR3 is built from 15 residues. The CDR3, as DNA: TGTGCCTGGAGTGGGACTAGCGGGCCAAGCGGTGAGCAGTTCTTC. Translated, it gives CAWSGTSGPSGEQFF. Looking up the rest from reference TRBV30 and TRBJ2-1 gives the full variable domain: SQTIHQWPATLVQPVGSPLSLECTVEGTSNPNLYWYRQAAGRGLQLLFYSVGIGQISSEVPQNLSASRPQDRQFILSSKKLLLSDSGFYLCAWSGTSGPSGEQFFGPGTRLTVL.

This chain uses TRBV6-5 with TRBJ1-2, with 10 positions matching TRBD1. The CDR3 covers 14 residues. CDR1 and CDR2 from the germline V gene are MNHEY and SVGAGI. V lost 5 bases, J lost 8 bases, and 8 bases stayed unmatched. The CDR3 spells CASSRRQGARGYTF. CDR3 in DNA: TGTGCCAGCAGTAGGCGACAGGGGGCTCGGGGCTACACCTTC.

This rearrangement joins TRBV19 to TRBJ2-7; weak D call: TRBD1 (6 bases). With 0 bases removed from V and 5 bases from J, the gap between germline ends came to 14 bases. CDR1 and CDR2 (germline): LNHDA, SQIVND (reference sequence). The CDR3 is 15 residues long. CDR3 amino acids: CASSIDTGRVHEQYF. The CDR3, as DNA: TGTGCCAGTAGTATAGACACAGGGCGTGTCCACGAGCAGTACTTC.

This chain links TRBV4-1 with TRBJ2-7; 9 bases align to TRBD1. Germline V gene data show CDR1 as MGHRA and CDR2 as YSYEKL. Trimming removed 5 bases from V and 7 bases from J; junction bases left unmatched: 15. The CDR3 spans 16 residues. CDR3 protein: CASSYSPLQGAGEQYF. For the CDR3, the DNA is TGCGCCAGCAGCTATTCCCCGCTACAGGGGGCAGGGGAGCAGTACTTC.

The chain combines TRBV2 with TRBJ1-2; 7 nucleotides line up with TRBD1. Germline trimming cut 4 bases from V and 5 bases from J; bases unmatched to any gene: 13. The germline V gene has CDR1 SNHLY and CDR2 FYNNEI. CDR3 length equals 16 residues. The CDR3 here is CASSVAQGVGLYGYTF. In nucleotides, the CDR3 is TGTGCCAGCAGTGTTGCGCAGGGGGTAGGGTTGTATGGCTACACCTTC.

This chain links TRBV7-2 with TRBJ1-1; possible D gene TRBD1, 5 bases. The V gene's germline CDR1 is SGHTA and CDR2 FQGNSA. The V and J ends lost 5 bases and 4 bases respectively, with 14 bases between them. The CDR3 length is 14 residues. The DNA of the CDR3 is TGTGCCAGCAGCCCACAGGTGGAGGGCACTGAAGCTTTCTTT. The encoded protein is CASSPQVEGTEAFF.

The rearrangement links TRBV9 to TRBJ2-1; TRBD1 aligns across 8 bases. Looked up from germline, CDR1 is SGDLS and CDR2 is YYNGEE. The CDR3 covers 16 residues. After removal of 0 bases from V and 2 bases from J, the junction contained 4 bases not matched to a gene. The CDR3 DNA is TGTGCCAGCAGCGTAGTAGACAGGGGAACCTACAATGAGCAGTTCTTC. Its protein product is CASSVVDRGTYNEQFF.

This clone appeared a single time. V gene TRBV27 combines with J gene TRBJ2-5; TRBD1 matches at 7 bases. This CDR3 is 18 amino acids long. Germline CDR1 and CDR2: MNHEY and SMNVEV (reference sequence). V lost 3 bases and J lost 3; bases outside the gene matches: 16. CDR3 region: CASSLKWAPGQQKETQYF. DNA of the CDR3: TGTGCCAGCAGTTTGAAGTGGGCCCCGGGACAGCAGAAAGAGACCCAGTACTTC.

This clone was detected a few times. J is TRBJ2-6 and V is TRBV6-6; D remains ambiguous. V lost 1 base and J lost 2, with 3 bases in between. The CDR3 contains 14 residues. Germline V gene data show CDR1 as MNHNY and CDR2 as SVGAGI (reference sequence). The CDR3 loop reads CASSYLTGANVLTF. CDR3 nucleotide sequence: TGTGCCAGCAGTTACTTAACTGGGGCCAACGTCCTGACTTTC.

The chain combines TRBV7-3 with TRBJ2-2, with 10 bases aligning to TRBD1. Germline V gene lookup returns CDR1 SGHTA and CDR2 FQGTGA. Trimming took 1 base from V and 5 from J; bases not matched to a gene: 13. There are 19 residues in the CDR3. The CDR3 nucleotides read TGTGCCAGCAGCTTAATGCGGGACAGGGGCTTCGGGAGGACCGGGGAGCTGTTTTTT. Protein sequence: CASSLMRDRGFGRTGELFF.

The chain couples TRBV5-6 to TRBJ1-1; D may be TRBD1 (6 bases). The CDR3 contains 14 residues. Germline assignment: CDR1 SGHDT and CDR2 YYEEEE. Trimming took off 2 bases at V and 2 bases at J, with 10 bases between the two ends. The CDR3 coding sequence is TGTGCCAGCAGCTTAGGACAGCAAAACACTGAAGCTTTCTTT. It yields the protein CASSLGQQNTEAFF.